The next 26 T cell receptor beta chains were all read from a single sample in a study of CDR3 diversity in severe acne. Each CDR3 protein gets one entry after TCRdb re-called the PCR reads with MiXCR. The sample has roughly 100,000 distinct CDR3 sequences, around 53% seen once. The sample comprised blood. The source is a male donor with acne.

V gene TRBV20-1 combines with J gene TRBJ2-5; TRBD2 matches 7 bases. The J segment lost 3 bases and the V segment lost 6 bases, leaving 4 bases of the junction unmatched. This CDR3 has 12 amino acids. Germline CDR1 reads DFQATT; CDR2 reads SNEGSKA (reference sequence). The CDR3 spells CSAHGREETQYF. The CDR3 coding sequence is TGCAGTGCCCATGGGAGGGAAGAGACCCAGTACTTC.

The chain has TRBV7-9 and TRBJ2-3; perhaps TRBD1 as D (5 bases). In germline, CDR1 is SEHNR, CDR2 FQNEAQ (reference sequence). CDR3 length equals 14 residues. V lost 8 bases and J 2 bases, leaving 14 bases between the germline ends. This chain's CDR3 is CASGARVYTDTQYF. CDR3 coding DNA: TGTGCCAGCGGGGCAAGAGTGTACACAGATACGCAGTATTTT.

A word on this clonotype: A much larger clone sits a single nucleotide away, making a read error possible. This chain joins TRBV9 and TRBJ2-3; 10 nucleotides match TRBD1. The V and J ends lost 0 bases and 6 bases, in that order; junction bases with no gene match: 7. Germline V lookup: CDR1 SGDLS, CDR2 YYNGEE. The CDR3 extends over 16 amino acids. CDR3 sequence reads: CASSVAGTGAKDTQYF. DNA of the CDR3: TGTGCCAGCAGCGTAGCAGGGACAGGGGCGAAGGATACGCAGTATTTT.

The rearrangement links TRBV10-3 to TRBJ1-2; D is ambiguous. V was pared by 6 bases and J by 8 bases, with 13 bases between. This CDR3 spans 12 amino acids. Per germline, CDR1 ENHRY and CDR2 SYGVKD. The CDR3, as DNA: TGTGCCATCAGCGTTGAAGTGGGCGGCTACACCTTC. This translates into CAISVEVGGYTF.

This chain joins TRBV20-1 and TRBJ2-3, with D hard to call. Germline-derived CDR1 and CDR2 are DFQATT and SNEGSKA (reference sequence). CDR3 length: 11 amino acids. V was clipped by 8 bases and J by 4 bases, with 10 bases between them. The CDR3 DNA is TGCAGTCCTACGAATGCAGATACGCAGTATTTT. Its protein product is CSPTNADTQYF.

Turning to this clonotype: Being one base from a much bigger clone, this may be a read error. The genes are TRBV7-9 and TRBJ1-2, with D hard to call. Per the germline V gene, CDR1 is SEHNR and CDR2 is FQNEAQ (reference sequence). The CDR3 is 13 residues long. CDR3 nucleotides: TGTGCCAGCCGCTTAGGTCGCCTCTATGGCTACACCTTC. Its protein is CASRLGRLYGYTF.

The chain employs TRBV2 and TRBJ2-7, with 10 bases matching TRBD1. J lost 3 bases, V lost 5 bases, and 13 bases had no gene match. Germline V CDR1 and CDR2: SNHLY, FYNNEI. This CDR3 spans 17 amino acids. CDR3 sequence reads: CASSLTGGVTMGYEQYF. Written as DNA, the CDR3 is TGTGCCAGCAGTTTGACAGGGGGCGTCACTATGGGCTACGAGCAGTACTTC. Full variable domain (outside the CDR3, taken from reference TRBV2 and TRBJ2-7): EPEVTQTPSHQVTQMGQEVILRCVPISNHLYFYWYRQILGQKVEFLVSFYNNEISEKSEIFDDQFSVERPDGSNFTLKIRSTKLEDSAMYFCASSLTGGVTMGYEQYFGPGTRLTVT.

This rearrangement joins TRBV5-1 to TRBJ2-1; 7 bases are shared with TRBD2. Germline-derived CDR1 and CDR2 are SGHRS and YFSETQ. V lost 4 bases to trimming and J lost 6 bases; unmatched junction nucleotides: 10. The CDR3 is 15 amino acids. The CDR3 DNA reads TGCGCCAGCAGCCCGCTTGGGGGGGGGGGCAATGAGCAGTTCTTC. It codes for CASSPLGGGGNEQFF.

This clonotype has more than one count but fewer than ten. V gene TRBV16 combines with J gene TRBJ2-1, with a tentative D call TRBD1 (7 bases). The V gene's germline CDR1 is KGHSY and CDR2 FQNENV. V shed 4 bases and J shed 9 bases, with 10 bases lying between them. CDR3 length equals 12 residues. Here the CDR3 reads CASSLQGGEQFF. CDR3 DNA: TGTGCCAGCAGCCTCCAGGGGGGTGAGCAGTTCTTC.

The chain combines TRBV10-1 with TRBJ1-5; 9 positions agree with TRBD1. V gave up 3 bases and J gave up 11 bases; unmatched junction bases: 8. The CDR3 is 14 amino acids. The germline CDR1 and CDR2 sequences are WNHNN and SYGVQD (reference sequence). For the CDR3, the DNA is TGCGCCAGCAGTGACCGGACAGGGGAGGAGACCCAGCATTTT. It yields the protein CASSDRTGEETQHF.

The chain employs TRBV7-6 and TRBJ2-7; 9 nucleotides line up with TRBD2. V lost 5 bases to trimming and J lost 5 bases; unmatched junction nucleotides: 7. CDR1 SGHVS and CDR2 FNYEAQ come from the germline V gene. This CDR3 spans 14 amino acids. CDR3 sequence: CASSRASGIHEQYF. CDR3 coding DNA: TGTGCCAGCAGCCGGGCTAGCGGGATCCACGAGCAGTACTTC.

This clonotype has a count of ten or more. The DNA is omitted, as the CDR3 cannot be located on it reliably, and the CDR3 follows TCRdb's listing. The chain has TRBV19 and TRBJ1-2; the DNA was not used to check the table's D call, TRBD1. The CDR3 is 13 amino acids in total, end residues counted. Germline CDR1 reads LNHDA; CDR2 reads SQIVND (reference sequence). CDR3 protein: CASVFGPGYGYTF.

This clonotype has a count of ten or more. The junction departs from germline at one end; a sequencing error may be responsible. The V and J genes are TRBV25-1 and TRBJ2-1; the D gene could be TRBD1 or TRBD2 (7 bases each). Germline assignment: CDR1 MGHDK and CDR2 SYGVNS. This CDR3 contains 16 residues. CDR3: CASSESTGTIYNEQFF. The CDR3 DNA reads as TGTGCCAGCAGCGAATCGACAGGGACTATCTACAATGAGCAGTTCTTC.

Comment on this clonotype: A much bigger clone sits one base away, suggesting this may be a read error. V and J are TRBV10-3 and TRBJ1-5; D is perhaps TRBD1 (5 bases). This CDR3 has 16 residues. V shed 0 bases and J shed 9 bases, with 18 bases lying between them. The germline CDR1 and CDR2 sequences are ENHRY and SYGVKD. The CDR3 here is CAISESSGQDSPPQHF. The CDR3 DNA reads TGTGCCATCAGTGAGTCCTCGGGGCAGGATTCACCGCCCCAGCATTTT.

This clonotype was detected only a few times. The CDR3 DNA sequence: TGTGCCAGCAGCTTAGGGCCGACAGGCATGAACACTGAAGCTTTCTTT. This sequence encodes CASSLGPTGMNTEAFF. This chain uses TRBV25-1 with TRBJ1-1, with D perhaps TRBD1 (6 bases). The CDR3 is 16 residues long. The V end lost 6 bases, the J end lost 0 bases, and 17 bases lay between the germline ends. Germline CDR1 MGHDK, CDR2 SYGVNS.

A few counts support this clonotype. A much larger clone is a single base away; this may be a read error. The chain has TRBV7-8 and TRBJ2-2, with D perhaps assigned TRBD1 or TRBD2 (5 bases each). This CDR3 contains 16 residues. The ends were cut back, 4 bases at V and 4 bases at J, with 16 bases in the middle. Germline-derived CDR1 and CDR2 are SGHVS and FQNEAQ. The CDR3: CASSCRTATVTGELFF. DNA of the CDR3: TGTGCCAGCAGCTGCCGGACTGCGACAGTCACCGGGGAGCTGTTTTTT. Using reference TRBV7-8 and TRBJ2-2 for the parts outside the CDR3, the full variable domain is GAGVSQSPRYKVAKRGQDVALRCDPISGHVSLFWYQQALGQGPEFLTYFQNEAQLDKSGLPSDRFFAERPEGSVSTLKIQRTQQEDSAVYLCASSCRTATVTGELFFGEGSRLTVL.

J is TRBJ2-7 and V is TRBV6-2 or TRBV6-3, with 14 bases that match TRBD2. Germline V gene lookup returns CDR1 MNHEY and CDR2 SVGEGT. V trimming: 6 bases; J trimming: 4 bases; junction bases outside the gene matches: 8. The CDR3 length is 16 residues. The CDR3 sequence: CASSPGTSGRIYEQYF. The CDR3 DNA reads as TGTGCCAGCAGCCCCGGGACTAGCGGGAGAATATACGAGCAGTACTTC.

This chain joins TRBV29-1 and TRBJ2-1, with 13 bases identical to TRBD2. The CDR3 runs 16 residues. CDR1 is SQVTM and CDR2 is ANQGSEA in the germline V gene. V trimming: 0 bases; J trimming: 6 bases; junction bases outside the gene matches: 5. The chain's CDR3 is CSVEDMGTSGTNEQFF. The CDR3 nucleotides read TGCAGCGTTGAAGACATGGGGACTAGCGGGACCAATGAGCAGTTCTTC.

This chain links TRBV29-1 with TRBJ1-5, with 8 bases aligning to TRBD1. V was clipped by 4 bases and J by 6 bases; unmatched bases: 5. The CDR3 spans 13 residues. Germline V gene sequence: CDR1 SQVTM, CDR2 ANQGSEA. DNA of the CDR3: TGCAGCGTTGGGACAGGGATCGGTCAGCCCCAGCATTTT. It translates to CSVGTGIGQPQHF.

This rearrangement joins TRBV5-1 to TRBJ2-1, with D possibly matching TRBD2 (6 bases). The V gene lost 0 bases and the J gene lost 3 bases, with 10 bases spanning the gap. CDR1 and CDR2 from the germline V gene are SGHRS and YFSETQ. The length of the CDR3 is 15 residues. The CDR3 is CASSLAPGSYNEQFF. Here the CDR3 DNA reads TGCGCCAGCAGCTTGGCCCCCGGGAGCTACAATGAGCAGTTCTTC.

About this clonotype: Here the CDR3 omits its conserved ending phenylalanine or tryptophan, so a read error is the likely source. The DNA is omitted, as the CDR3 cannot be located on it reliably, and the CDR3 follows TCRdb's listing. This rearrangement joins TRBV20-1 to TRBJ2-1; the table's D call, TRBD2, has no DNA check behind it. The CDR3 is 14 amino acids long, termini counted. CDR1 and CDR2 from the germline V gene are DFQATT and SNEGSKA (reference sequence). The CDR3 is CSASPSGILGGGGG.

In its sample, this clonotype was seen once. The chain carries TRBV7-3 and TRBJ2-7, with D perhaps given as TRBD1 or TRBD2 (5 bases each). V was pared by 2 bases and J by 5 bases, with 22 bases between. Germline lookup yields CDR1 SGHTA and CDR2 FQGTGA. This CDR3 comprises 17 residues. The CDR3 DNA is TGTGCCAGCAGCTTATCGGACATCCAGAGGGTGCTGAACGAGCAGTACTTC. This codes for CASSLSDIQRVLNEQYF.

This clonotype came up many times. V and J are TRBV24-1 and TRBJ1-5; D is possibly TRBD1 (5 bases). The ends were cut back, 9 bases at V and 3 bases at J, with 20 bases in the middle. CDR3 length equals 16 residues. In germline, CDR1 is KGHDR, CDR2 SFDVKD. The CDR3 DNA sequence: TGTGCCACCCGAGACGGGGGAGGGACGGACAATCAGCCCCAGCATTTT. It yields the protein CATRDGGGTDNQPQHF.

The sample holds many counts of this clonotype. The J gene is TRBJ2-1, the V gene TRBV6-6; either TRBD1 or TRBD2 may fit D (5 bases each). The CDR3 runs 11 residues. With 2 bases removed from V and 10 bases from J, the gap between germline ends came to 6 bases. Germline V gives CDR1 MNHNY, CDR2 SVGAGI (reference sequence). Here the CDR3 reads CASSYRGEQFF. CDR3 coding DNA: TGTGCCAGCAGTTACCGGGGCGAGCAGTTCTTC.

The chain is built from TRBV10-3 and TRBJ2-7; D tentatively reads TRBD1 or TRBD2 (7 bases each). Between the trimmed V and J ends, which lost 8 bases and 6 bases, there was a span of 11 bases. Germline lookup yields CDR1 ENHRY and CDR2 SYGVKD. This CDR3 spans 11 amino acids. The CDR3 nucleotides are TGTGCCATCGACAGGGAGGGCGAGCAGTACTTC. Its translation: CAIDREGEQYF.

This clonotype was detected only once. The chain has TRBV5-6 and TRBJ1-4, with D possibly TRBD1 on 5 matching bases. The germline V gene encodes CDR1 SGHDT and CDR2 YYEEEE. Trimming left V 1 base short and J 7 bases short, with 17 bases between. The length of the CDR3 is 16 residues. The CDR3 bases are TGTGCCAGCAGCTTGAAAATCCCGACAGCCGGTGAAAAACTGTTTTTT. Its translation is CASSLKIPTAGEKLFF.